This T cell receptor (beta chain) is drawn from a study of T cell responses to AZD1222 COVID-19 vaccine. Study as a whole: Pooled samples include second doses given at about 4 or 12 weeks. Study results and caveats: Repertoires were collected only later (after the peak T cell response had occurred).

About this clone: Its antigen is still unknown.

The ends were cut back, 4 bases at V and 9 bases at J, with 31 bases in the middle. This CDR3 has 18 amino acids. From germline, CDR1 is SGHRS and CDR2 YFSETQ. TCRdb keeps only in-frame clones here, not all; method: immunoSEQ multiplex PCR. Of around 140,000 clones in the sample, over 90% were seen once. The source of this sequence is an adult in good health. The material sequenced was peripheral blood, taken on day 0 of AZD1222 vaccination. The chain has TRBV5-1 and TRBJ2-5, with D perhaps matching TRBD2 (6 bases). This CDR3 is CASSILPVDSGRGLAQYF. CDR3 nucleotide sequence: TGCGCCAGCAGCATACTTCCGGTTGATTCGGGACGGGGGTTGGCCCAGTACTTC.